These 2 T cell receptor beta chains share one sample of origin, sequenced in a study of T cell responses to AZD1222 COVID-19 vaccine. The repertoire was sequenced with immunoSEQ multiplex PCR; TCRdb's copy has only in-frame clones and lacks some. The table includes approximately 80,000 clones, 88% detected once. The material was peripheral blood, obtained on day 0 of MenACWY control vaccination. Receptors originate from an adult in good health.

Here the CDR3 reads CAWGRLPGAGYTQYF. CDR3 bases: TGTGCCTGGGGTCGACTGCCAGGGGCCGGTTATACGCAGTATTTT. The chain has TRBV30 and TRBJ2-3; D may be TRBD1 (6 bases). Germline V CDR1 and CDR2: GTSNPN, SVGIG (reference sequence). The CDR3 runs to 15 residues. Trimming removed 5 bases at V and 7 bases at J, with 22 bases between.

The rearrangement uses TRBV10-3 and TRBJ1-5; TRBD1 might be the D (6 bases). The V and J ends lost 11 bases and 4 bases respectively, with 15 bases between them. Germline V gene sequence: CDR1 ENHRY, CDR2 SYGVKD. CDR3 size: 13 residues. The CDR3 spells CAARDNRNQPQHF. The CDR3 region has the DNA TGTGCCGCCAGGGACAACCGTAATCAGCCCCAGCATTTT.